This T cell receptor (beta chain) was obtained from a study of blood T cell repertoires in COVID-19. Profiling relied on immunoSEQ multiplex PCR, and the TCRdb table lists in-frame clones only, not all of them. Of a few hundred thousand clones in the sample, 90% are singletons; the top ten hold around 1.9%. The trim removed 3 bases at V and 2 bases at J, leaving 8 bases unmatched. CDR1 and CDR2 from the germline V gene are SGHTA and FQGTGA. The CDR3 runs to 17 residues. This clonotype was obtained from an older woman with COVID-19, enrolled during active disease. Source material: peripheral blood. The chain joins TRBV7-3 to TRBJ2-2, with TRBD1 identical over 8 bases. CDR3 coding DNA: TGTGCCAGCAGCTTTATAAGGACAGGGATCAACACCGGGGAGCTGTTTTTT. As protein: CASSFIRTGINTGELFF. The full variable domain, rest sourced from reference TRBV7-3 and TRBJ2-2, is GAGVSQTPSNKVTEKGKYVELRCDPISGHTALYWYRQSLGQGPEFLIYFQGTGAADDSGLPNDRFFAVRPEGSVSTLKIQRTERGDSAVYLCASSFIRTGINTGELFFGEGSRLTVL.